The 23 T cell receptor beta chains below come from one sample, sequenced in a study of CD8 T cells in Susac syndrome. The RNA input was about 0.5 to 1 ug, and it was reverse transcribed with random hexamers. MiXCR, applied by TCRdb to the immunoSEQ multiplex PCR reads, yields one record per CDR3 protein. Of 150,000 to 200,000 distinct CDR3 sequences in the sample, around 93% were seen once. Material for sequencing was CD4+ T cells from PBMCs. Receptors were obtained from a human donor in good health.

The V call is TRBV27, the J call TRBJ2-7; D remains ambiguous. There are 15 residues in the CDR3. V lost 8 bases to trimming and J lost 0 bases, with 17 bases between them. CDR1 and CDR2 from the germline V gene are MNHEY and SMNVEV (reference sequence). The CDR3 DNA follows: TGTGCCAGCGGGAACATAAACTTAATCTCCTACGAGCAGTACTTC. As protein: CASGNINLISYEQYF.

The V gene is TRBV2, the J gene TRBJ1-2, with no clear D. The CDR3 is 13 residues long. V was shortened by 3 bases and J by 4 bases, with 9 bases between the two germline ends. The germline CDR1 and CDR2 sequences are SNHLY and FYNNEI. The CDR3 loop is CASSETVGYGYTF. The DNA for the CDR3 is TGTGCCAGCAGTGAGACGGTCGGCTATGGCTACACCTTC.

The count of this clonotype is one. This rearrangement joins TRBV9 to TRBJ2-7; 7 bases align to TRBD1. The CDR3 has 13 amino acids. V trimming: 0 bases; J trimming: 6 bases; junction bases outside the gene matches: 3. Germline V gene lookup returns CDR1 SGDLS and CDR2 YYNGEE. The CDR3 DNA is TGTGCCAGCAGCGTAGGGCCAGGGGGCGAGCAGTACGTC. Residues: CASSVGPGGEQYV.

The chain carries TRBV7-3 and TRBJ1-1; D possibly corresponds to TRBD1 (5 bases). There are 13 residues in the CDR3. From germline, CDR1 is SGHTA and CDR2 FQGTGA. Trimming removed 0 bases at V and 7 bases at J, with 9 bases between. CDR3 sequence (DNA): TGTGCCAGCAGCTTAACGGCGGGGCTTGAAGCTTTCTTT. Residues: CASSLTAGLEAFF. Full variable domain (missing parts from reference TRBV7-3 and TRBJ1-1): GAGVSQTPSNKVTEKGKYVELRCDPISGHTALYWYRQSLGQGPEFLIYFQGTGAADDSGLPNDRFFAVRPEGSVSTLKIQRTERGDSAVYLCASSLTAGLEAFFGQGTRLTVV.

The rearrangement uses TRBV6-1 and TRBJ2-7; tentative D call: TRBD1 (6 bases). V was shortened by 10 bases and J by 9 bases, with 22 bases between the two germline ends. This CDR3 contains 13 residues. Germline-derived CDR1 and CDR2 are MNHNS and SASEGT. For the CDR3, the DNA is TGTGCCACCCGGGGCCCAGGGGCAACGGTGCAGTACTTC. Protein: CATRGPGATVQYF.

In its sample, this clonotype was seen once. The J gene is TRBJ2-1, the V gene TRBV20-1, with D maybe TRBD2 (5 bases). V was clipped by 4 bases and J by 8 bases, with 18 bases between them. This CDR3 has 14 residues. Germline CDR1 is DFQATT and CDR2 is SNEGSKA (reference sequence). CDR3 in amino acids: CSATQDGGYDEQFF. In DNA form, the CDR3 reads TGCAGTGCTACCCAGGACGGAGGATACGATGAGCAGTTCTTC.

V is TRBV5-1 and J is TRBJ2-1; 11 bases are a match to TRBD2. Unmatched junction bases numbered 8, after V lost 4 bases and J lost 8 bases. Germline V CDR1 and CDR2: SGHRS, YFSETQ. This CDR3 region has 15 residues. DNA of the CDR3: TGCGCCAGCAGCCTGGGACTAGCGGACTCCGATGAGCAGTTCTTC. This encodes CASSLGLADSDEQFF.

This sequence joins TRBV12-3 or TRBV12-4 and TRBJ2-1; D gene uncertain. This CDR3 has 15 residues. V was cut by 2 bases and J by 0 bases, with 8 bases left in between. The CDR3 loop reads CASSLIQSSYNEQFF. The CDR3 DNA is TGTGCCAGCAGTTTAATCCAGTCCTCCTACAATGAGCAGTTCTTC.

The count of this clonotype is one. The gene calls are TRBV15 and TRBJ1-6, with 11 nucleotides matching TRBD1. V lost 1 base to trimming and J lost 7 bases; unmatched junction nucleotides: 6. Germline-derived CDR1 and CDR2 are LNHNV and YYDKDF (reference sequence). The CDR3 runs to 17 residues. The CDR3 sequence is CATSRGGQGAQNSPLHF. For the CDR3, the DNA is TGTGCCACCAGCAGAGGTGGACAGGGGGCGCAAAATTCACCCCTCCACTTT.

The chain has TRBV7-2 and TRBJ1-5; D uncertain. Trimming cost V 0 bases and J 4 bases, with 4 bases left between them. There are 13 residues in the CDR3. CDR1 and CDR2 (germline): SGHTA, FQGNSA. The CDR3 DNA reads TGTGCCAGCAGCTTAGCTTGGAATCAGCCCCAGCATTTT. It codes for CASSLAWNQPQHF.

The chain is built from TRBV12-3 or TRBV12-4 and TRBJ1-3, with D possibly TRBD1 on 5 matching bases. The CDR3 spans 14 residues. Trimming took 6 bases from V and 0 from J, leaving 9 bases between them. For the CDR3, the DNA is TGTGCCAGCAGAACAGGCTCCTCTGGAAACACCATATATTTT. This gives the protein CASRTGSSGNTIYF.

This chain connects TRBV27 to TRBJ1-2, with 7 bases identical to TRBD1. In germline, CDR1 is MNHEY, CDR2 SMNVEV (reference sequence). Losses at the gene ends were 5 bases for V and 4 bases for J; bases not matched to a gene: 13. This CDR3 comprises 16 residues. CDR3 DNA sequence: TGTGCCAGCAGTCGACAGGGTCCCAAGGGTAGCTATGGCTACACCTTC. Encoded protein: CASSRQGPKGSYGYTF.

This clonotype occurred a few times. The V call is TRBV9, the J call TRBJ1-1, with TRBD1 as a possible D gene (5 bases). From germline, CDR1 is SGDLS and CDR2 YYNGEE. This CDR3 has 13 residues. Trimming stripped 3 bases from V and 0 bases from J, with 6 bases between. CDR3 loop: CASSETVNTEAFF. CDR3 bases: TGTGCCAGCAGCGAGACAGTGAACACTGAAGCTTTCTTT.

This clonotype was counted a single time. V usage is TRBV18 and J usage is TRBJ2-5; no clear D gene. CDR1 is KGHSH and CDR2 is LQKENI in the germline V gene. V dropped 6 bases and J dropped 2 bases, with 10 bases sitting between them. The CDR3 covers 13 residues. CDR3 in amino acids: CASSHPNQETQYF. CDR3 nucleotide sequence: TGTGCCAGCTCTCACCCCAATCAAGAGACCCAGTACTTC.

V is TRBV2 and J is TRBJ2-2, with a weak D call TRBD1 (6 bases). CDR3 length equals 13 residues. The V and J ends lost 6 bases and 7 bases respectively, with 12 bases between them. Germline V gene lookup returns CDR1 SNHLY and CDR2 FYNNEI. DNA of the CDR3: TGTGCCAGCAGAAAGGACAGTGGCGGGGAGCTGTTTTTT. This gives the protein CASRKDSGGELFF.

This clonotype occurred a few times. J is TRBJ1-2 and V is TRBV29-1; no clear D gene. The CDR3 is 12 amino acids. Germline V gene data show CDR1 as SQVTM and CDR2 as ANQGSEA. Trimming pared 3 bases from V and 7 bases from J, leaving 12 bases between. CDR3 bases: TGCAGCGTTGAGCCAGGCGGCAGTGGCTACACCTTC. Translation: CSVEPGGSGYTF.

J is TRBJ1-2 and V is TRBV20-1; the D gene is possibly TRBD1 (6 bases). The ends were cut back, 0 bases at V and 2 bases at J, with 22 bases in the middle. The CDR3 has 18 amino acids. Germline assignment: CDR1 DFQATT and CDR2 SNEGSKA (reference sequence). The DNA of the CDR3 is TGCAGTGCTAGAGATTTCAGGACCAGGGGCGGTGGGAACTATGGCTACACCTTC. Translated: CSARDFRTRGGGNYGYTF.

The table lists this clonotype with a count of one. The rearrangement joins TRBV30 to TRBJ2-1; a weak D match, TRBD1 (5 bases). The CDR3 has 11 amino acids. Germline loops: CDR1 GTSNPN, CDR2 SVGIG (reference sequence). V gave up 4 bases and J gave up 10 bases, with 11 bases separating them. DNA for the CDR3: TGTGCCTGGATGCAGGGAAGGGAGCAGTTCTTC. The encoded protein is CAWMQGREQFF.

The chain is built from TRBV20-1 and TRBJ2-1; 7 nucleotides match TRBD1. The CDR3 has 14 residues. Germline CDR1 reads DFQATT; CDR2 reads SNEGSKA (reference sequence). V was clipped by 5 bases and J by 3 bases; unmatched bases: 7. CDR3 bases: TGCAGTGCTGACCGGGACAGAAACTACAATGAGCAGTTCTTC. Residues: CSADRDRNYNEQFF.

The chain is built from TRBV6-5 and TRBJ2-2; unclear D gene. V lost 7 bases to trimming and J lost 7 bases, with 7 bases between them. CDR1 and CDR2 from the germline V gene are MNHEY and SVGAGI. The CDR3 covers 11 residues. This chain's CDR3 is CASTWGGELFF. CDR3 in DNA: TGTGCCAGCACCTGGGGCGGGGAGCTGTTTTTT.

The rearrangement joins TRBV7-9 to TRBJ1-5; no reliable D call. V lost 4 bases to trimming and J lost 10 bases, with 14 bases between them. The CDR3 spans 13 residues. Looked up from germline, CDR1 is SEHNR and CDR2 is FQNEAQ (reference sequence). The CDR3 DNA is TGTGCCAGCAGCTCCGACCGAGTGAAACCCCAGCATTTT. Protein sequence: CASSSDRVKPQHF.

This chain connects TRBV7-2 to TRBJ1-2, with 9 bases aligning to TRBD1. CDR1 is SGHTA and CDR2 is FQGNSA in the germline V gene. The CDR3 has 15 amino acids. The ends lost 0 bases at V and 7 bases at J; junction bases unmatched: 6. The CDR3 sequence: CASSLAQGASGGYTF. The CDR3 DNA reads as TGTGCCAGCAGCTTAGCACAGGGGGCAAGTGGTGGCTACACCTTC.

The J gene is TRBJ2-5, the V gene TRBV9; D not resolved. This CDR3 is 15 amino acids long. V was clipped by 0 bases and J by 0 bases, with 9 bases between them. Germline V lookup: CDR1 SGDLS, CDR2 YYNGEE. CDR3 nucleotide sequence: TGTGCCAGCAGCGTAGGTGGCGCTTACCAAGAGACCCAGTACTTC. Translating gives CASSVGGAYQETQYF.